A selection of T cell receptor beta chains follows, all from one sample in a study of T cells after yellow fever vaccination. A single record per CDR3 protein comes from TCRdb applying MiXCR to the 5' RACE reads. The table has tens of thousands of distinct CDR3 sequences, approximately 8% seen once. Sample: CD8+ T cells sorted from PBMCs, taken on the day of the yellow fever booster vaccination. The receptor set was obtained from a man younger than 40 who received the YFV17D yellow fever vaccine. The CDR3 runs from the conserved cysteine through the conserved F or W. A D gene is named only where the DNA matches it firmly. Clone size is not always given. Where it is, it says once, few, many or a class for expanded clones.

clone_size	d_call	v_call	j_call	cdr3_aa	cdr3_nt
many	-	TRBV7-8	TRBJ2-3	CASSRYAGDEADTQYF	TGTGCCAGCAGTCGATACGCGGGTGACGAGGCAGATACGCAGTATTTT
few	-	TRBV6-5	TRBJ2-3	CASSYSSEVAGRTDTQYF	TGTGCCAGCAGTTACTCCTCGGAGGTCGCGGGCCGCACAGATACGCAGTATTTT
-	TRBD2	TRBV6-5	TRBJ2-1	CASSYGLAGGYEQFF	TGTGCCAGCAGTTACGGGCTAGCGGGAGGCTATGAGCAGTTCTTC
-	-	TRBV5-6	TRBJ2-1	CASSLMANEQFF	TGTGCCAGCAGCTTGATGGCCAACGAGCAGTTCTTC
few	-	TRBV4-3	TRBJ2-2	CASSRPAGGPNTGELFF	TGCGCCAGCAGCCGACCAGCAGGAGGGCCGAACACCGGGGAGCTGTTTTTT
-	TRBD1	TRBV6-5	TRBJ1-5	CASSSRDRYQPQHF	TGTGCCAGCAGTTCCCGGGACAGATATCAGCCCCAGCATTTT
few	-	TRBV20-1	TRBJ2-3	CSARLGATDTQYF	TGCAGTGCCAGACTAGGAGCCACAGATACGCAGTATTTT
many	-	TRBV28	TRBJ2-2	CASSLWGRNTGELFF	TGTGCCAGCAGTTTATGGGGCAGGAACACCGGGGAGCTGTTTTTT
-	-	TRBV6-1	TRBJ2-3	CATSGPGWNTQYF	TGTGCCACAAGCGGTCCTGGCTGGAATACGCAGTATTTT
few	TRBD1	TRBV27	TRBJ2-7	CASSLRAQGVYSYEQYF	TGTGCCAGCAGTTTAAGGGCTCAGGGGGTGTATTCCTACGAGCAGTACTTC
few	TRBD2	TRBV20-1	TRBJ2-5	CSARDGLAGGAPGETQYF	TGCAGTGCTAGAGATGGGCTAGCGGGAGGGGCGCCGGGGGAGACCCAGTACTTC
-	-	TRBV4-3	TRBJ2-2	CASSQGPFIGELFF	TGCGCCAGCAGCCAAGGCCCCTTCATTGGGGAGCTGTTTTTT
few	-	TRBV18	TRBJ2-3	CASSPPDYTDTQYF	TGTGCCAGCTCACCACCGGACTATACAGATACGCAGTATTTT
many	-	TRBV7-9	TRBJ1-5	CASSLSNQPQHF	TGTGCCAGCAGCCTGAGCAATCAGCCCCAGCATTTT
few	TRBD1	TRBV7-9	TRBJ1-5	CASSHNRGSNQPQHF	TGTGCCAGCAGTCACAACAGGGGATCAAATCAGCCCCAGCATTTT
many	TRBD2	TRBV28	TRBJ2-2	CASSFGLAGGYTGELFF	TGTGCCAGCAGTTTCGGACTAGCGGGAGGGTACACCGGGGAGCTGTTTTTT
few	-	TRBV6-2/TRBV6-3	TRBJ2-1	CASTTGTSSYNEQFF	TGTGCCAGCACCACAGGGACCAGTTCCTACAATGAGCAGTTCTTC
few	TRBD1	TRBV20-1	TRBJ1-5	CSARDREGAPQHF	TGCAGTGCCCGAGACAGGGAAGGCGCGCCCCAGCATTTT
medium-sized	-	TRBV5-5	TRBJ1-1	CASSLDLGSNTEAFF	TGTGCCAGCAGCCTGGACCTGGGATCGAACACTGAAGCTTTCTTT
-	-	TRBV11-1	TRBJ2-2	CASSLWNTGELFF	TGTGCCAGCAGCTTATGGAACACCGGGGAGCTGTTTTTT
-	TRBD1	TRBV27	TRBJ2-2	CASQKSWTGGTGELFF	TGTGCCAGTCAGAAGAGTTGGACAGGGGGCACCGGGGAGCTGTTTTTT
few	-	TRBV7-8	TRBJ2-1	CASRPGNALVGNEQFF	TGTGCCAGCAGACCGGGGAATGCCCTTGTGGGCAATGAGCAGTTCTTC
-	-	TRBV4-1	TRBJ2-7	CASSLLPDTSEQYF	TGCGCCAGCAGCCTCCTTCCGGACACCTCGGAGCAGTACTTC
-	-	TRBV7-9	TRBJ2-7	CASSSGVVREQYF	TGTGCCAGCAGCTCAGGAGTAGTCCGCGAGCAGTACTTC
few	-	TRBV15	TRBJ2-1	CATSRASRGTDEQFF	TGTGCCACCAGCAGGGCCTCCCGGGGGACGGATGAGCAGTTCTTC
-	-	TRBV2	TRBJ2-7	CASSFPGGGNSNEQYF	TGTGCCAGCAGTTTTCCCGGAGGGGGGAATTCCAACGAGCAGTACTTC
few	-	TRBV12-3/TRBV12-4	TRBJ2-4	CASSPDSGNIQYF	TGTGCCAGCAGCCCCGACTCGGGGAACATTCAGTACTTC
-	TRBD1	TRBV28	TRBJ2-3	CASRKGDSYTDTQYF	TGTGCCAGCAGGAAAGGGGACAGCTACACAGATACGCAGTATTTT
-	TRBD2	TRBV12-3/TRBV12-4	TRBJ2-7	CASGPAGGSEQYF	TGTGCCAGCGGGCCAGCGGGAGGGTCGGAGCAGTACTTC
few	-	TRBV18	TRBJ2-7	CASSPPLGPSEQYF	TGTGCCAGCTCACCACCGCTCGGGCCGAGCGAGCAGTACTTC
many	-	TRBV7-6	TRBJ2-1	CASSPWTGAYNEQFF	TGTGCCAGCAGCCCCTGGACTGGGGCCTACAATGAGCAGTTCTTC
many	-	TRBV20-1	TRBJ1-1	CSATKGENTEAFF	TGCAGTGCCACCAAGGGGGAGAACACTGAAGCTTTCTTT
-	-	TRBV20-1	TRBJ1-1	CSASGIRDTEAFF	TGCAGTGCTTCCGGGATCCGCGACACTGAAGCTTTCTTT
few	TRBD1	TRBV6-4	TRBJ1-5	CASSPRDSYSNQPQHF	TGTGCCAGCAGTCCCCGGGACAGCTATAGCAATCAGCCCCAGCATTTT
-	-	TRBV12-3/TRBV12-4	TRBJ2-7	CASSLSAEQYF	TGTGCCAGCAGTTTATCCGCCGAGCAGTACTTC
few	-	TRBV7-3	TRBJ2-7	CASSLIAGASYEQYF	TGTGCCAGCAGCTTAATAGCAGGGGCCTCCTACGAGCAGTACTTC
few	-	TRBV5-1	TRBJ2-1	CASSKTYNEQFF	TGCGCCAGCAGTAAGACCTACAATGAGCAGTTCTTC
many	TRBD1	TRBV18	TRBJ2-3	CASSPGQGPDTQYF	TGTGCCAGCTCACCCGGACAGGGACCAGATACGCAGTATTTT
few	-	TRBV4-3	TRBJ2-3	CASSQANLGDTQYF	TGCGCCAGCAGCCAAGCCAACCTTGGGGATACGCAGTATTTT
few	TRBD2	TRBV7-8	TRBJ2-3	CASSLTFLAGDSTDTQYF	TGTGCCAGCAGCTTAACCTTTCTAGCGGGAGACAGCACAGATACGCAGTATTTT
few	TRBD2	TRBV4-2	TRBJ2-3	CASSQDPLAGISTDTQYF	TGTGCCAGCAGCCAAGATCCCCTAGCGGGGATTAGCACAGATACGCAGTATTTT
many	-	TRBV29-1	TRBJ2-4	CSVVVSLDPSGLAKNIQYF	TGCAGCGTTGTCGTGTCCCTCGACCCCAGCGGTTTAGCCAAAAACATTCAGTACTTC
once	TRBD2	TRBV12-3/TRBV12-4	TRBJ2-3	CASSLGVLAGGDTQYF	TGTGCCAGCAGTTTAGGGGTTCTAGCGGGAGGAGATACGCAGTATTTT
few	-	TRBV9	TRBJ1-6	CASSVGEVWNNSPLHF	TGTGCCAGCAGCGTAGGAGAAGTGTGGAATAATTCACCCCTCCACTTT
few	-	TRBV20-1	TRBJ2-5	CSATRTAKQETQYF	TGCAGTGCTACCCGGACAGCCAAACAAGAGACCCAGTACTTC
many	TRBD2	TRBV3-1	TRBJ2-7	CASSQGLTSGIIDSYEQYF	TGTGCCAGCAGCCAAGGGCTGACTAGCGGGATCATAGACTCCTACGAGCAGTACTTC
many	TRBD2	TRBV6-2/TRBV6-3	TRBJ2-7	CASSEPTSGTPPYEQYF	TGTGCCAGCAGTGAGCCGACTAGCGGGACACCTCCATACGAGCAGTACTTC
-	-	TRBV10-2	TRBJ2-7	CASSESGHHSYEQYF	TGCGCCAGCAGTGAGTCGGGACACCACTCCTACGAGCAGTACTTC
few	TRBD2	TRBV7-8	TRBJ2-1	CASSLEGLAGDEQFF	TGTGCCAGCAGCTTAGAGGGACTAGCGGGAGATGAGCAGTTCTTC
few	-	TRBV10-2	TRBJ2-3	CASGGGTQYF	TGCGCCTCAGGGGGGGGTACGCAGTATTTT
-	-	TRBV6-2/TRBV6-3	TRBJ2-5	CASSYGFLAKGSETQYF	TGTGCCAGCAGTTACGGTTTCCTAGCAAAGGGTAGCGAGACCCAGTACTTC
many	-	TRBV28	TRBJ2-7	CASRSPGFYEQYF	TGTGCCAGCAGAAGTCCAGGGTTCTACGAGCAGTACTTC
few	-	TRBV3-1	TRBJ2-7	CASSQGLWGAYEQYF	TGTGCCAGCAGCCAAGGACTCTGGGGAGCCTACGAGCAGTACTTC
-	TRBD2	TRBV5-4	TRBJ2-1	CASRLTGTTSEQFF	TGTGCCAGCAGGCTTACCGGGACTACTAGTGAGCAGTTCTTC
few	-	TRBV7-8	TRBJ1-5	CASSSTGISNQPQHF	TGTGCCAGCAGCTCCACAGGGATTAGCAATCAGCCCCAGCATTTT